The clone carrying this TCR beta chain was recorded once. Antigen specificity is unknown. Germline trimming cut 2 bases from V and 12 bases from J; bases unmatched to any gene: 13. The length of the CDR3 is 15 residues. The germline V gene encodes CDR1 SEHNR and CDR2 FQNEAQ (reference sequence). Method: immunoSEQ multiplex PCR; TCRdb's copy keeps in-frame clones and lacks some. This repertoire shows 50,000 to 65,000 clones, around 86% found once; its top ten account for 4% to 5.5%. The record originates from a study of OX40 agonist ivuxolimab in advanced cancers. As for the study in general: Intravenous ivuxolimab at 0.01 to 10 mg/kg was given to patients every 2 weeks. Study conclusions and caveats: At 0.1 to 3.0 mg/kg and by week 6, clonal expansion occurred in CD4+ and CD8+ blood T cells.

The clonotype was recovered from an adult with an advanced solid tumor such as melanoma, head and neck, liver or kidney cancer. This sequence joins TRBV7-9 and TRBJ2-1; TRBD2 agrees at 7 bases. The sample was CD4+ or CD8+ T cells sorted from blood, taken in a trial of the OX40 agonist ivuxolimab. The CDR3 DNA reads as TGTGCCAGCAGCTTACATACTAGCGAAACATCGGGGCAGTTCTTC. This sequence encodes CASSLHTSETSGQFF.